This TCR beta chain was observed in a study of shared clonotypes between healthy human individuals. Overall study results and limits: Non-shared clonotypes showed lower generation probabilities than clonotypes common to all four donors. A small donor pool kept down the genetic and exposure-history diversity that was represented. The study found about 5% of naive CD4 clonotypes shared across several donors.

Remarks on this clone: Antigen: not known.

This CDR3 spans 16 amino acids. Within Nashville, Tennessee resided all donors, each a Caucasian adult. TCRdb's table, derived via immunoSEQ multiplex PCR, lists solely in-frame clones and lacks some. The table has about 340,000 clones, about 70% seen once. Input material: memory CD4+ T cells sorted from blood. Subset of the sample: CD45RA-negative fraction. This clonotype was obtained from a young man in good health. The chain combines TRBV21-1 with TRBJ2-3; the D call in the table, TRBD2, was not verified against the DNA. TRBV21-1 is a pseudogene. The DNA for the CDR3 is TGTGCCAGCAGCAAAGCCCCAGCGGGGAGCACAGATACGCAGTATTTT. The encoded protein is CASSKAPAGSTDTQYF.